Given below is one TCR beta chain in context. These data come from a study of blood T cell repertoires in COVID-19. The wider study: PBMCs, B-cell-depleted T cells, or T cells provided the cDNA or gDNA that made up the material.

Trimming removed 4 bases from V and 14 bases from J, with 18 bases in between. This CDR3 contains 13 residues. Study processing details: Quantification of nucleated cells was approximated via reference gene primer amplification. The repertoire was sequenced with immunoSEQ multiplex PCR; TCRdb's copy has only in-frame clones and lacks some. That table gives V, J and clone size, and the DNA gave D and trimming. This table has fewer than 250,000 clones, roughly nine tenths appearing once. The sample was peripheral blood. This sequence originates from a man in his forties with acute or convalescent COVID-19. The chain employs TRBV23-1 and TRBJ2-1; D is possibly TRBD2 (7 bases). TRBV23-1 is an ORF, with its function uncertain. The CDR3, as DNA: TGCGCCAGCAGTCCCCCCGAAGGGGGGAGGGAGTTCTTC. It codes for CASSPPEGGREFF.